A single sample is the source of the 15 T cell receptor beta chains below, sequenced in a study of control samples from healthy donors and cancer patients. Assay used: immunoSEQ multiplex PCR; TCRdb lists only in-frame clones, some missing. The sample gives about 86,000 clones, just over 90% of which show up once; nearly 1.5% is in the top ten. The source material was blood. These receptors were obtained from a woman in her twenties or thirties in good health.

This clone showed up just a few times. The chain employs TRBV5-1 and TRBJ1-1, with a tentative D call TRBD1 (6 bases). Germline V CDR1 and CDR2: SGHRS, YFSETQ. This CDR3 spans 12 amino acids. The ends were cut back, 5 bases at V and 3 bases at J, with 8 bases in the middle. The CDR3 nucleotides are TGCGCCAGCAGGAACAGGGACACTGAAGCTTTCTTT. Encoded protein: CASRNRDTEAFF. The variable domain in full, completed from reference TRBV5-1 and TRBJ1-1, reads KAGVTQTPRYLIKTRGQQVTLSCSPISGHRSVSWYQQTPGQGLQFLFEYFSETQRNKGNFPGRFSGRQFSNSRSEMNVSTLELGDSALYLCASRNRDTEAFFGQGTRLTVV.

The chain is built from TRBV14 and TRBJ2-1, with D perhaps matching TRBD2 (6 bases). The CDR3 runs to 13 residues. Germline V CDR1 and CDR2: SGHDN, FVKESK. Trimming took 4 bases from V and 5 from J, leaving 9 bases between them. CDR3 nucleotide sequence: TGTGCCAGCAGCCGACTAGGCGACAATGAGCAGTTCTTC. Translated, it gives CASSRLGDNEQFF.

The chain is built from TRBV4-1 and TRBJ1-4, with 9 positions matching TRBD1. The CDR3 consists of 18 residues. V lost 1 base, J lost 5 bases, and 11 bases stayed unmatched. Germline-derived CDR1 and CDR2 are MGHRA and YSYEKL. CDR3 in amino acids: CASSQAGQGSKKNEKLFF. DNA of the CDR3: TGCGCCAGCAGCCAAGCCGGACAGGGGAGTAAGAAGAATGAAAAACTGTTTTTT.

This clone was counted between two and nine times. The rearrangement uses TRBV28 and TRBJ2-1, with 14 bases aligning to TRBD2. CDR1 is MDHEN and CDR2 is SYDVKM in the germline V gene. V was clipped by 4 bases and J by 9 bases; unmatched bases: 8. The length of the CDR3 is 16 residues. CDR3 nucleotides: TGTGCCAGCAGTTCCAGCGGGACTAGCGGGAGAAGTGAGCAGTTCTTC. It is translated as CASSSSGTSGRSEQFF.

The chain has TRBV29-1 and TRBJ1-1, with 7 bases lining up with TRBD1. Germline V lookup: CDR1 SQVTM, CDR2 ANQGSEA. Losses at the gene ends were 4 bases for V and 3 bases for J; bases not matched to a gene: 8. The CDR3 length is 14 residues. CDR3 sequence reads: CSVGGQLWDTEAFF. The CDR3 nucleotides are TGCAGCGTTGGGGGACAGTTGTGGGACACTGAAGCTTTCTTT.

The V call is TRBV5-5, the J call TRBJ2-5, with 7 bases aligning to TRBD1. V was pared by 2 bases and J by 2 bases, with 6 bases of the junction left unmatched. This CDR3 contains 15 residues. Germline V gene data show CDR1 as SGHKS and CDR2 as YYEKEE (reference sequence). CDR3 bases: TGTGCCAGCAGCTTTCGACAGGGCAGTCAAGAGACCCAGTACTTC. Translating it yields CASSFRQGSQETQYF.

This clone was detected only once. V is TRBV7-8 and J is TRBJ2-1, with D uncertain. This CDR3 comprises 11 residues. Trimming cost V 6 bases and J 7 bases, with 7 bases left between them. Looked up from germline, CDR1 is SGHVS and CDR2 is FQNEAQ. In DNA, the CDR3 is TGTGCCAGCAGGGCCCTAAATGAGCAGTTCTTC. It specifies CASRALNEQFF. Using reference TRBV7-8 and TRBJ2-1 for the parts outside the CDR3, the full variable domain is GAGVSQSPRYKVAKRGQDVALRCDPISGHVSLFWYQQALGQGPEFLTYFQNEAQLDKSGLPSDRFFAERPEGSVSTLKIQRTQQEDSAVYLCASRALNEQFFGPGTRLTVL.

V usage is TRBV28 and J usage is TRBJ1-6, with TRBD1 matching 9 bases. J lost 12 bases, V lost 5 bases, and 11 bases had no gene match. CDR1 and CDR2 (germline): MDHEN, SYDVKM. This CDR3 comprises 15 residues. The CDR3 DNA reads as TGTGCCAGCAGTGAGACCGAGACAGGGGGTCAACCCCTCCACTTT. As protein: CASSETETGGQPLHF.

The genes are TRBV5-4 and TRBJ2-3; D might be TRBD1 (5 bases). The CDR3 sequence is 13 residues long. V dropped 4 bases and J dropped 4 bases, with 10 bases sitting between them. The germline V gene encodes CDR1 SGHNT and CDR2 YYREEE (reference sequence). The CDR3 DNA follows: TGTGCCAGCAGCAGGGCCAGGGCAGATACGCAGTATTTT. It translates to CASSRARADTQYF.

This sequence joins TRBV29-1 and TRBJ2-3, with 10 bases identical to TRBD2. Germline loops: CDR1 SQVTM, CDR2 ANQGSEA. There are 15 residues in the CDR3. Germline trimming cut 8 bases from V and 5 bases from J; bases unmatched to any gene: 13. CDR3: CSQKQLAGIGDTQYF. The DNA of the CDR3 is TGCAGCCAAAAACAACTAGCGGGGATTGGAGATACGCAGTATTTT.

The chain has TRBV7-8 and TRBJ2-6; 7 positions match TRBD1. The CDR3 sequence is 20 residues long. Germline CDR1 is SGHVS and CDR2 is FQNEAQ. V shed 5 bases, J shed 0 bases, and the junction held 16 bases outside the gene matches. CDR3 sequence: CASSQPVRRDSNSGANVLTF. The CDR3 DNA reads as TGTGCCAGCAGCCAACCAGTCCGTCGGGACAGTAACTCTGGGGCCAACGTCCTGACTTTC.

The V call is TRBV29-1, the J call TRBJ1-1; D uncertain. V dropped 7 bases and J dropped 1 base, with 10 bases sitting between them. The CDR3 spans 12 residues. The germline gives CDR1 SQVTM, CDR2 ANQGSEA. This chain's CDR3 is CSAVSGNTEAFF. The CDR3 DNA sequence: TGCAGCGCAGTTTCAGGGAACACTGAAGCTTTCTTT.

This rearrangement joins TRBV2 to TRBJ1-5; 8 bases are shared with TRBD1. V dropped 7 bases and J dropped 5; count of bases not matched to a gene: 7. Germline V gene data show CDR1 as SNHLY and CDR2 as FYNNEI. The CDR3 sequence is 14 residues long. DNA of the CDR3: TGTGCCAGCAAAGCCCAGGGGGCAGATCAGCCCCAGCATTTT. Protein product: CASKAQGADQPQHF.

The chain couples TRBV19 to TRBJ1-1, with no clear D. This CDR3 region has 14 residues. Germline CDR1 reads LNHDA; CDR2 reads SQIVND (reference sequence). Trimming shortened V by 2 bases and J by 2 bases, and 9 bases separated the two germline ends. The CDR3 DNA is TGTGCCAGTAGTATATATGGGTCCAACACTGAAGCTTTCTTT. This codes for CASSIYGSNTEAFF. The full variable domain, rest sourced from reference TRBV19 and TRBJ1-1, is DGGITQSPKYLFRKEGQNVTLSCEQNLNHDAMYWYRQDPGQGLRLIYYSQIVNDFQKGDIAEGYSVSREKKESFPLTVTSAQKNPTAFYLCASSIYGSNTEAFFGQGTRLTVV.

V is TRBV27 and J is TRBJ2-7; the D is unclear. This CDR3 comprises 13 residues. V lost 3 bases and J lost 6, with 12 bases in between. Germline lookup yields CDR1 MNHEY and CDR2 SMNVEV (reference sequence). CDR3 residues: CASSFSPRSEQYF. The CDR3 DNA reads TGTGCCAGCAGTTTCTCTCCTAGAAGCGAGCAGTACTTC.